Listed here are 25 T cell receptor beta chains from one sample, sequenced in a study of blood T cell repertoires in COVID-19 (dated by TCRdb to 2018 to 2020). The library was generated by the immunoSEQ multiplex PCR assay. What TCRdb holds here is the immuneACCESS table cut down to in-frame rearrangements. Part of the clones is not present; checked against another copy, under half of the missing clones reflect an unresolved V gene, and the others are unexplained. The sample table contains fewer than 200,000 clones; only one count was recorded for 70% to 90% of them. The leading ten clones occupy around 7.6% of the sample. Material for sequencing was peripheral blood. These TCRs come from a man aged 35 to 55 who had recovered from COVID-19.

CDR3 sequence reads: CASSLEGVTGELFF. CDR3 DNA sequence: TGTGCCAGCAGTTTGGAGGGTGTCACCGGGGAGCTGTTTTTT. The rearrangement joins TRBV6-5 to TRBJ2-2, with D possibly being TRBD2 (6 bases). The V gene's germline CDR1 is MNHEY and CDR2 SVGAGI. The CDR3 loop spans 14 amino acids. The germline V and J ends were trimmed by 4 bases and 4 bases, with 10 bases remaining between them.

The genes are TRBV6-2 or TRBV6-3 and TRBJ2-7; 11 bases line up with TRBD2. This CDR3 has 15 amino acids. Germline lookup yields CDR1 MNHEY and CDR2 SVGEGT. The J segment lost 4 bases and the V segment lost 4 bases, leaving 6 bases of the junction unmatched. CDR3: CASSSPGTSGYEQYF. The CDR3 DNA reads TGTGCCAGCAGTTCACCCGGGACTAGCGGTTACGAGCAGTACTTC.

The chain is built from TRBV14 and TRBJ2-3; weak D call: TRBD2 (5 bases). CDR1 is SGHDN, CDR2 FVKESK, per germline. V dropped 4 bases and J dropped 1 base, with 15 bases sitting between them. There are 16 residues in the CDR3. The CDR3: CASSRYTGGGTDTQYF. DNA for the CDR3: TGTGCCAGCAGCCGCTACACCGGAGGCGGCACAGATACGCAGTATTTT.

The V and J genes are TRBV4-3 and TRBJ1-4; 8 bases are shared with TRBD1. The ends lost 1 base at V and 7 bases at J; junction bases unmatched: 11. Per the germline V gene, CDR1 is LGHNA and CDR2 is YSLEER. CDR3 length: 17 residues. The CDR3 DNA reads TGCGCCAGCAGCCAAGCCTGGCCGGGACAGGCGGTTGAAAAACTGTTTTTT. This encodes CASSQAWPGQAVEKLFF.

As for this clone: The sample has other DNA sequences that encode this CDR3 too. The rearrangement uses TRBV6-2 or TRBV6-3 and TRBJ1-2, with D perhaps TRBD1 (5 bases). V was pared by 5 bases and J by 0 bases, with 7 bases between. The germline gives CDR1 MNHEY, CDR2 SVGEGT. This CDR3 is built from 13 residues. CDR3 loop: CASSAQANYGYTF. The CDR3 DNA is TGTGCCAGCAGTGCACAGGCTAACTATGGCTACACCTTC.

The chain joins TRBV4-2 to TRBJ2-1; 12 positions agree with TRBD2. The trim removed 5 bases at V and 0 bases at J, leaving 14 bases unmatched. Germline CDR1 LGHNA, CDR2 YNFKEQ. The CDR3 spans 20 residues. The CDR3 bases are TGTGCCAGCAGCGACGATCCAAGGACTAGCGGGGCAAGCTCCTACAATGAGCAGTTCTTC. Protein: CASSDDPRTSGASSYNEQFF.

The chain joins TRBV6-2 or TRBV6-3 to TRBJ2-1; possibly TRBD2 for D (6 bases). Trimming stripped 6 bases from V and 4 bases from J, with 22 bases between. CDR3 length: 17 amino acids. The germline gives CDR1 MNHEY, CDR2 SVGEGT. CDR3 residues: CASSRTWGEMLYNEQFF. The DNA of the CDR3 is TGTGCCAGCAGCCGTACCTGGGGGGAGATGTTATACAATGAGCAGTTCTTC.

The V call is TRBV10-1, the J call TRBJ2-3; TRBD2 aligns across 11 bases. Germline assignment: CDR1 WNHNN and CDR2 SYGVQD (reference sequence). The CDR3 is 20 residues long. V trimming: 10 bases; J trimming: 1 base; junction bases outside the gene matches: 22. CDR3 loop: CAKHWGFRVAGGPCTDTQYF. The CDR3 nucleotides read TGCGCCAAACACTGGGGGTTCAGGGTAGCGGGAGGGCCTTGCACAGATACGCAGTATTTT.

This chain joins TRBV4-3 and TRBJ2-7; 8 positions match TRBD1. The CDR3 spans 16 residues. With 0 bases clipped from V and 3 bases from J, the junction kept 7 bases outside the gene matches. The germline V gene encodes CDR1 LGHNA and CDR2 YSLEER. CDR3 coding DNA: TGCGCCAGCAGCCAAGATATTCCGACAGGGGTCTACGAGCAGTACTTC. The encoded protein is CASSQDIPTGVYEQYF.

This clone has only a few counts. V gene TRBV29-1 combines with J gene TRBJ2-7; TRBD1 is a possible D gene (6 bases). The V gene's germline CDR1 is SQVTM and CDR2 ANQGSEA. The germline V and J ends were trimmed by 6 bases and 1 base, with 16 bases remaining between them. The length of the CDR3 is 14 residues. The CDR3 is CSVHPGQYSYEQYF. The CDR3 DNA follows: TGCAGCGTCCACCCCGGACAGTATTCCTACGAGCAGTACTTC.

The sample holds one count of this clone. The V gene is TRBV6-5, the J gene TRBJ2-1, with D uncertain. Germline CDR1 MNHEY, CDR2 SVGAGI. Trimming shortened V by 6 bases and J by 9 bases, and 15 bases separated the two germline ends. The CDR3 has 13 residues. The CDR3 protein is CASRPAVGGEQFF. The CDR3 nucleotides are TGTGCCAGCAGACCCGCGGTTGGCGGTGAGCAGTTCTTC.

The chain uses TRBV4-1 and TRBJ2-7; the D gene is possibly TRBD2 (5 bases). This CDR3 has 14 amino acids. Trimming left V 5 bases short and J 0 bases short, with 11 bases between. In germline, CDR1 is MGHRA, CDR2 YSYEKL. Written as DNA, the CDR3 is TGCGCCAGCAGCTTACCGGGGTCCTCCTACGAGCAGTACTTC. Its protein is CASSLPGSSYEQYF.

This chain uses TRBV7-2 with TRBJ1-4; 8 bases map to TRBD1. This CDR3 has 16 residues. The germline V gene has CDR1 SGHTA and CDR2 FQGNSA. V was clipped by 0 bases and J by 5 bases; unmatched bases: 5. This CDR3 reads CASSLAQGVVNEKLFF. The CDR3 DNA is TGTGCCAGCAGCTTAGCACAGGGGGTAGTAAATGAAAAACTGTTTTTT.

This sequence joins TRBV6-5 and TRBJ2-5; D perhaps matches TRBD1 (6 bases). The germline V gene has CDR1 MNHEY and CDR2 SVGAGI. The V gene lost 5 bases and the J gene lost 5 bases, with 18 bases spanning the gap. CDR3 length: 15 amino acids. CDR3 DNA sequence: TGTGCCAGCAGTCCCTCCAGGGGTGGGGCGGAGACCCAGTACTTC. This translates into CASSPSRGGAETQYF.

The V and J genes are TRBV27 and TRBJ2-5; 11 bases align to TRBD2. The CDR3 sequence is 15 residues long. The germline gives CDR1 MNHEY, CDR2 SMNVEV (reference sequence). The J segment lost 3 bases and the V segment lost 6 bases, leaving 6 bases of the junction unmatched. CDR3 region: CASRGVLAGEETQYF. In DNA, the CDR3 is TGTGCCAGCAGGGGGGTACTAGCGGGAGAAGAGACCCAGTACTTC.

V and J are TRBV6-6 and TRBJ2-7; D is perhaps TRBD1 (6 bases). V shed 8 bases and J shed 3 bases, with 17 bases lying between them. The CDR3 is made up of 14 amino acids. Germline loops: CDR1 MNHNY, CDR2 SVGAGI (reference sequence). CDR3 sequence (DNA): TGTGCCAGCGAGGTAGGGGGTTCTATCTACGAGCAGTACTTC. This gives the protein CASEVGGSIYEQYF.

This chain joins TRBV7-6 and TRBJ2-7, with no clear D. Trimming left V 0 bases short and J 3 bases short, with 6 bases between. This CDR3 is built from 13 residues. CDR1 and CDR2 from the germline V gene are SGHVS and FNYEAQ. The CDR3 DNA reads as TGTGCCAGCAGCTTAGCGTACAGCTACGAGCAGTACTTC. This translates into CASSLAYSYEQYF.

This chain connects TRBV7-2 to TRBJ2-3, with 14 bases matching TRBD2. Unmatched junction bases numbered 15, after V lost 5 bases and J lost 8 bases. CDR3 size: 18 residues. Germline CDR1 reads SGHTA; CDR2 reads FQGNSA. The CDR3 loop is CASSPGTSGGGLRGTQYF. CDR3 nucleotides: TGTGCCAGCAGCCCAGGGACTAGCGGGGGCGGGCTGCGAGGTACGCAGTATTTT.

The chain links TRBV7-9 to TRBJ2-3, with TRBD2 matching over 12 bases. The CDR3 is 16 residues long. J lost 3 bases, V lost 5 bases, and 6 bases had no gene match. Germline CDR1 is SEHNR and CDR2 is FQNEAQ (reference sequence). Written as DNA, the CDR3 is TGTGCCAGCAGCACTTTCGGGACTAGCGGGACAGATACGCAGTATTTT. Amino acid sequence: CASSTFGTSGTDTQYF. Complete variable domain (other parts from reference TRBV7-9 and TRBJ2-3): DTGVSQNPRHKITKRGQNVTFRCDPISEHNRLYWYRQTLGQGPEFLTYFQNEAQLEKSRLLSDRFSAERPKGSFSTLEIQRTEQGDSAMYLCASSTFGTSGTDTQYFGPGTRLTVL.

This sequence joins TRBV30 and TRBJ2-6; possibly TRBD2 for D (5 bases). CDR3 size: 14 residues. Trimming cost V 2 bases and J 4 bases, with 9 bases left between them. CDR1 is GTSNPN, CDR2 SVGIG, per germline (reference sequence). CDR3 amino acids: CAWSPGNGANVLTF. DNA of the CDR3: TGTGCCTGGAGTCCCGGGAACGGGGCCAACGTCCTGACTTTC.

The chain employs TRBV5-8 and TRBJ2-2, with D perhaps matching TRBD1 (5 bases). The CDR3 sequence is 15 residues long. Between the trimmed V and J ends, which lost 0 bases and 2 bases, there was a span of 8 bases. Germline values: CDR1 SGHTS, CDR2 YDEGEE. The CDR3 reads CASSLDRLNTGELFF. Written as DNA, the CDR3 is TGTGCCAGCAGCTTGGACAGGTTAAACACCGGGGAGCTGTTTTTT.

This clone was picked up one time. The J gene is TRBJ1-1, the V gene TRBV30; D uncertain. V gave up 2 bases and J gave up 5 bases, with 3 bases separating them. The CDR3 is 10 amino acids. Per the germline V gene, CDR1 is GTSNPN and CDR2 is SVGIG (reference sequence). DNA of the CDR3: TGTGCCTGGAGTCGGACTGAAGCTTTCTTT. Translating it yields CAWSRTEAFF.

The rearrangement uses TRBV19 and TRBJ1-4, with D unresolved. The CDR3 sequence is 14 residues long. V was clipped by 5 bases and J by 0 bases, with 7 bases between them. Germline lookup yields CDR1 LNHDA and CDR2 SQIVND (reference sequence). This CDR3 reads CASSSRTTNEKLFF. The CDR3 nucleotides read TGTGCCAGTAGTTCTCGTACAACTAATGAAAAACTGTTTTTT.

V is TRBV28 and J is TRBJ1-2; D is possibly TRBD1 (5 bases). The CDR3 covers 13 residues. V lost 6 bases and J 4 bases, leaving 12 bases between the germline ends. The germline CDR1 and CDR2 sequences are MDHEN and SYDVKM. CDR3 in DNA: TGTGCCAGCAGGCTGGACACCAGCTATGGCTACACCTTC. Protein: CASRLDTSYGYTF.

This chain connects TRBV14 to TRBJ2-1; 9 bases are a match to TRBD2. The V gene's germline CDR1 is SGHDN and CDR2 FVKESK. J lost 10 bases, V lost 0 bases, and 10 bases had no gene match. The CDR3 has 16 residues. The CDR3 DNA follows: TGTGCCAGCAGCCAAGATTTAGCGGGAGACGAGGGCGAGCAGTTCTTC. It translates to CASSQDLAGDEGEQFF.